A selection of T cell receptor beta chains follows, all from one sample in a study of blood T cell repertoires in COVID-19. Profiling relied on immunoSEQ multiplex PCR, and the TCRdb table lists in-frame clones only, not all of them. This table has 40,000 or so clones, approximately 80% appearing once. Sequencing was done on a sample of peripheral blood. The receptors shown here come from a man between 60 and 75 years old in a cohort sampled during active COVID-19. The CDR3 runs from the conserved cysteine through the conserved F or W. The D gene is left open where the match is weak. Where a row states a size, it is once, few, many or the class of an expanded clone; other rows omit it.

>TRBV1|TRBJ1-6|once|NA
CTSSPGLRSPLHF
TGCACCAGCAGCCCAGGGTTACGTTCACCCCTCCACTTT
>TRBV5-6|TRBJ2-7|once|TRBD1
CASSPPGQGKGEQYF
TGTGCCAGCAGCCCCCCGGGACAGGGAAAGGGCGAGCAGTACTTC
>TRBV7-9|TRBJ2-5|many|NA
CASSLVGVPQETQYF
TGTGCCAGCAGCTTAGTGGGAGTGCCCCAAGAGACCCAGTACTTC
>TRBV6-1|TRBJ2-3|NA|TRBD2
CASSEGEGMDTQYF
TGTGCCAGCAGTGAAGGGGAGGGGATGGATACGCAGTATTTT
>TRBV24-1|TRBJ2-2|once|NA
CATSDRVRTGELFF
TGTGCCACCAGTGATCGAGTCCGGACCGGGGAGCTGTTTTTT
>TRBV4-2|TRBJ1-6|NA|TRBD1
CASSQVLQGNSPLHF
TGTGCCAGCAGCCAAGTGTTACAGGGGAATTCACCCCTCCACTTT
>TRBV4-1|TRBJ2-5|NA|NA
CASSQSEGAETQYF
TGCGCCAGCAGCCAAAGCGAAGGGGCTGAGACCCAGTACTTC
>TRBV7-2|TRBJ1-3|NA|TRBD1
CASSSRTGAGNTIYF
TGTGCCAGCAGCTCTAGGACAGGTGCTGGAAACACCATATATTTT
>TRBV2|TRBJ2-1|NA|TRBD2
CASSASLAGGLNEQFF
TGTGCCAGCAGCGCTTCCCTGGCGGGAGGGCTCAATGAGCAGTTCTTC
>TRBV19|TRBJ1-1|NA|TRBD1
CASTPGTGRGMNTEAFF
TGTGCCAGTACCCCGGGGACAGGCCGGGGCATGAACACTGAAGCTTTCTTT
>TRBV28|TRBJ2-2|NA|TRBD1
CASSLGTGSTGELFF
TGTGCCAGCAGCTTGGGGACAGGGTCCACCGGGGAGCTGTTTTTT
>TRBV19|TRBJ2-2|NA|NA
CASSLGSGELFF
TGTGCCAGTAGCCTAGGTTCCGGGGAGCTGTTTTTT
>TRBV30|TRBJ1-4|NA|NA
CAWGLPGSEKLFF
TGTGCCTGGGGGCTTCCTGGTAGTGAAAAACTGTTTTTT
>TRBV24-1|TRBJ2-3|NA|TRBD1
CATSGGGGDTQYF
TGTGCCACCAGTGGAGGGGGCGGTGATACGCAGTATTTT
>TRBV24-1|TRBJ2-3|NA|TRBD2
CATSGAGAGTDTQYF
TGTGCCACCAGTGGAGCGGGGGCGGGCACAGATACGCAGTATTTT
>TRBV10-2|TRBJ2-5|few|NA
CASGGGVGETQYF
TGCGCCAGCGGAGGGGGCGTGGGGGAGACCCAGTACTTC
>TRBV11-2|TRBJ1-6|once|NA
CASSLGSGRSPLHF
TGTGCCAGCAGCTTAGGCTCAGGGAGGTCACCCCTCCACTTT
>TRBV19|TRBJ1-2|NA|NA
CASSIQTGYYGYTF
TGTGCCAGTAGTATCCAAACAGGGTACTATGGCTACACCTTC
>TRBV3-1/TRBV3-2|TRBJ1-1|NA|NA
CASSHPKNTEAFF
TGTGCCAGCAGCCACCCAAAGAACACTGAAGCTTTCTTT
>TRBV7-2|TRBJ2-7|NA|TRBD2
CASSRGGYEQYF
TGTGCCAGCAGCCGCGGGGGGTACGAGCAGTACTTC
>TRBV3-1/TRBV3-2|TRBJ2-3|NA|NA
CASSGGGSRGDTQYF
TGTGCCAGCAGCGGGGGCGGGAGTAGAGGAGATACGCAGTATTTT
>TRBV3-1/TRBV3-2|TRBJ1-4|NA|NA
CASSQRWDEKLFF
TGTGCCAGCAGCCAGAGGTGGGATGAAAAACTGTTTTTT
>TRBV5-1|TRBJ1-4|NA|NA
CASSAGTIRGEKLFF
TGCGCCAGCAGCGCCGGGACTATTCGTGGTGAAAAACTGTTTTTT
>TRBV4-1|TRBJ2-3|once|TRBD2
CASCSVSGVGTQYF
TGCGCCAGCTGTTCCGTTAGCGGGGTCGGTACGCAGTATTTT
>TRBV10-3|TRBJ2-1|NA|NA
CAISEAAQGNEQFF
TGTGCCATCAGTGAGGCGGCACAGGGCAATGAGCAGTTCTTC
>TRBV4-1|TRBJ1-1|few|NA
CASSQDQGIIEAFF
TGCGCCAGCAGCCAAGACCAGGGTATTATTGAAGCTTTCTTT
>TRBV3-1/TRBV3-2|TRBJ2-5|once|TRBD1
CASSQVSGGRETQYF
TGTGCCAGCAGCCAAGTGTCAGGGGGACGGGAGACCCAGTACTTC
>TRBV13|TRBJ1-5|NA|NA
CASSLGGGQPQHF
TGTGCCAGCAGCTTAGGTGGAGGGCAGCCCCAGCATTTT
>TRBV7-2|TRBJ2-1|NA|NA
CASSFRAPPEQFF
TGTGCCAGCAGCTTCCGAGCCCCCCCTGAGCAGTTCTTC
>TRBV28|TRBJ1-1|few|NA
CASSLRQNFEAFF
TGTGCCAGCAGTTTGAGACAGAATTTTGAAGCTTTCTTT
>TRBV7-8|TRBJ1-6|once|TRBD1
CASGQGASSYNSPLHF
TGTGCCAGCGGACAGGGTGCGAGCTCCTATAATTCACCCCTCCACTTT
>TRBV6-5|TRBJ1-4|NA|NA
CASSYGAPQGNEKLFF
TGTGCCAGCAGTTACGGGGCGCCCCAGGGGAATGAAAAACTGTTTTTT
>TRBV18|TRBJ2-7|NA|TRBD1
CASSPGTGTFEQYF
TGTGCCAGCTCACCTGGGACAGGTACCTTCGAGCAGTACTTC
>TRBV11-2|TRBJ1-2|NA|TRBD1
CASSLSPGGGYGYTF
TGTGCCAGCAGCTTATCCCCAGGGGGCGGCTATGGCTACACCTTC
>TRBV19|TRBJ1-5|few|NA
CASSRASEGYNQPQHF
TGTGCCAGTAGTAGAGCGTCGGAGGGATACAATCAGCCCCAGCATTTT
>TRBV6-5|TRBJ1-1|NA|TRBD1
CASSYLGLGGSTEAFF
TGTGCCAGCAGTTACTTAGGCTTAGGGGGCAGCACTGAAGCTTTCTTT
>TRBV10-3|TRBJ2-1|few|TRBD1
CAISDRGYYNEQFF
TGTGCCATCAGCGACAGGGGGTACTACAATGAGCAGTTCTTC
>TRBV11-3|TRBJ2-1|NA|TRBD1
CASSPGDSYNEQFF
TGTGCCAGCAGCCCAGGGGACAGCTACAATGAGCAGTTCTTC
>TRBV6-5|TRBJ2-7|NA|TRBD2
CASSSQGLAGGEQYF
TGTGCCAGCAGTTCCCAGGGACTAGCGGGAGGCGAGCAGTACTTC
>TRBV20-1|TRBJ2-1|once|NA
CSARPSTEQFF
TGCAGTGCTAGACCTAGCACGGAGCAGTTCTTC
>TRBV6-5|TRBJ1-2|few|TRBD1
CASAGGARGYTF
TGTGCCAGCGCAGGGGGCGCGAGAGGCTACACCTTC
>TRBV10-1|TRBJ2-3|NA|NA
CANNRGMQKPTDTQYF
TGCGCCAATAACCGCGGGATGCAGAAACCCACAGATACGCAGTATTTT
>TRBV5-6|TRBJ1-1|few|NA
CASSFLGGSEAFF
TGTGCCAGCAGCTTCCTTGGGGGCTCAGAAGCTTTCTTT
>TRBV27|TRBJ1-4|NA|NA
CASKETGRNEKLFF
TGTGCCAGCAAGGAGACGGGTCGTAATGAAAAACTGTTTTTT
>TRBV9|TRBJ1-1|few|NA
CASSVRPGEGTEAFF
TGTGCCAGCAGCGTACGGCCCGGGGAGGGGACTGAAGCTTTCTTT
>TRBV9|TRBJ2-2|NA|NA
CASSVGGGTVNTGELFF
TGTGCCAGCAGCGTAGGAGGGGGGACAGTAAACACCGGGGAGCTGTTTTTT
>TRBV7-9|TRBJ1-2|medium-sized|TRBD1
CASSLGVTGESGYTF
TGTGCCAGCAGCTTAGGGGTCACAGGGGAAAGTGGCTACACCTTC
>TRBV7-9|TRBJ2-1|once|TRBD2
CAMGGLADYNEQFF
TGTGCCATGGGAGGGCTAGCGGATTACAATGAGCAGTTCTTC
>TRBV11-3|TRBJ2-7|NA|TRBD2
CASSLPGGLAGYEQYF
TGTGCCAGCAGCCTACCCGGTGGGCTAGCGGGGTACGAGCAGTACTTC
>TRBV19|TRBJ2-4|NA|TRBD1
CASSILGTATAKNIQYF
TGTGCCAGTAGTATACTTGGGACAGCCACCGCCAAAAACATTCAGTACTTC
>TRBV5-4|TRBJ2-2|NA|TRBD2
CASSPLAGGPGELFF
TGTGCCAGCAGCCCACTAGCGGGGGGGCCCGGGGAGCTGTTTTTT
>TRBV10-3|TRBJ1-4|NA|NA
CAISERGGPEKLFF
TGTGCCATCAGTGAGAGGGGTGGGCCCGAAAAACTGTTTTTT
>TRBV6-2/TRBV6-3|TRBJ1-2|NA|NA
CASSYPPTEANYGYTF
TGTGCCAGCAGTTACCCCCCGACAGAAGCTAACTATGGCTACACCTTC
>TRBV9|TRBJ1-5|NA|NA
CASSANPRVGQPQHF
TGTGCCAGCAGCGCCAATCCCAGGGTGGGTCAGCCCCAGCATTTT
>TRBV7-2|TRBJ2-7|NA|TRBD2
CASSLWGGSSYEQYF
TGTGCCAGCAGCTTATGGGGGGGGAGCTCCTACGAGCAGTACTTC
>TRBV28|TRBJ2-1|NA|TRBD2
CAAKGGGANEQFF
TGTGCCGCCAAAGGCGGGGGGGCCAATGAGCAGTTCTTC
>TRBV9|TRBJ1-4|few|NA
CASSGPGAREKLFF
TGTGCCAGCAGCGGCCCAGGGGCGCGAGAAAAACTGTTTTTT
>TRBV7-8|TRBJ2-2|NA|TRBD1
CASSLGTARTGELFF
TGTGCCAGCAGTCTTGGGACAGCGAGAACCGGGGAGCTGTTTTTT